Reported below is one TCR beta chain. The germline V gene has CDR1 SGDLS and CDR2 YYNGEE. Trimming took off 1 base at V and 0 bases at J, with 5 bases between the two ends. This CDR3 is built from 15 residues. Sample treatment: around 19 received Ad26.COV2.S at low or high dose, single or two shots; roughly five received placebo; per-sample allocation not given. Material that was analyzed had been drawn on day 63 after the first vaccine or placebo injection. At a Boston site, the person donating was an adult of 18-55 years. An Ad26 vector that expressed Wuhan-strain SARS-CoV-2 spike constituted the vaccine. The sample comes from a study of Ad26.COV2.S vaccination and SARS-CoV-2 variants. The protocol was immunoSEQ multiplex PCR, while the TCRdb copy is restricted to in-frame clones and leaves out a portion. In the table there are just over 350,000 clones, around 84% of which are singletons.

This sequence joins TRBV9 and TRBJ1-6; D not resolved. This TCR was sampled from a person aged 18 to 59 who received the Ad26.COV2.S COVID-19 vaccine or a placebo. The sample here was peripheral blood, taken in a trial of Ad26.COV2.S vaccine versus placebo. CDR3 amino acids: CASSVTSSYNSPLHF. The CDR3 coding sequence is TGTGCCAGCAGCGTAACAAGCTCCTATAATTCACCCCTCCACTTT.